A single sample is the source of the 2 T cell receptor beta chains below, sequenced in a study of cytomegalovirus exposure and HLA in healthy donors. PCR amplification relied on 60 Vbeta primers (plus 13 Jbeta primers). The method was immunoSEQ multiplex PCR; TCRdb's version includes in-frame clones alone and lacks a portion of them. Here the sample spans about 200,000 clones, around 80% being singletons. The sample comprised PBMCs. These receptors originate from a man under 40 in good health and CMV-seronegative.

The chain carries TRBV28 and TRBJ1-2; D possibly corresponds to TRBD1 (6 bases). Looked up from germline, CDR1 is MDHEN and CDR2 is SYDVKM. V shed 5 bases and J shed 2 bases, with 6 bases lying between them. This CDR3 has 12 residues. In DNA, the CDR3 is TGTGCCAGCAGTGGACAGAACTATGGCTACACCTTC. Translated, it gives CASSGQNYGYTF.

Regarding this clone: The germline gene is not matched at one end of the junction; a read error may be the cause. J is TRBJ2-5 and V is TRBV15; 10 positions match TRBD2. Germline V CDR1 and CDR2: LNHNV, YYDKDF (reference sequence). This CDR3 comprises 17 residues. The CDR3 is CAASGPSGGFYQETQYF. The DNA for the CDR3 is TGTGCCGCCAGCGGCCCTAGCGGGGGCTTTTACCAAGAGACCCAGTACTTC.